Sequencing of this T cell receptor (beta chain) was carried out in a study of CD8+CD57+ T cells in acquired aplastic anemia. Study at large: When averaged, DNA from sorted CD4+ and CD8+ cells came to approximately 3 ug.

For sequencing, patients were chosen who had shown expansion of CD8+CD57+ cells by flow cytometry. Patients uniformly had severe acquired aplastic anemia. Findings and limits, study-wide: Overlapping CD8+ CDR3 repertoires of patients and controls contained twenty-nine shared sequences.

For CDR3 and TCR beta VDJ profiling, genomic DNA was the template used. TCRdb ran MiXCR on the reads and lists one entry per CDR3 protein. The sample contains about 98,000 distinct CDR3 sequences, less than 75% of which appear only once. This CDR3 has 17 residues. Between the trimmed V and J ends, which lost 0 bases and 7 bases, there was a span of 17 bases. Looked up from germline, CDR1 is SGDLS and CDR2 is YYNGEE. Comment on this clonotype: Its antigen remains unidentified.

Input material: sorted CD4+, CD8+, or CD8+CD57+ T cells (not recorded which) from PBMCs. The V and J genes are TRBV9 and TRBJ1-6; no firm D call. The TCR comes from a human donor with aplastic anemia. As DNA, the CDR3 is TGTGCCAGCAGCGTAGCTGGTGGGGTTTCGCTCAATTCACCCCTCCACTTT. It codes for CASSVAGGVSLNSPLHF.